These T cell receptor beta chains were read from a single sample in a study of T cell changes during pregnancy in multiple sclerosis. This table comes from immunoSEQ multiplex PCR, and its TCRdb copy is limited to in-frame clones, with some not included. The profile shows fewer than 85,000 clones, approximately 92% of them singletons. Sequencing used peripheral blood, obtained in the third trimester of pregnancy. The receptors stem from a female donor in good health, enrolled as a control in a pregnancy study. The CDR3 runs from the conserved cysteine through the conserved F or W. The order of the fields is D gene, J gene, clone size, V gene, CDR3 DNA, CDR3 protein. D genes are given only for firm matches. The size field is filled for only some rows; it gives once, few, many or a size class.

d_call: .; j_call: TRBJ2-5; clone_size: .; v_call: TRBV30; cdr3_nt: TGTGCCTGGAGTACCATCAGCGGAGAGACCCAGTACTTC; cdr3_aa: CAWSTISGETQYF
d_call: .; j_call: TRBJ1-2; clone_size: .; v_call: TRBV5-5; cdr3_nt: TGTGCCAGCAGCCGCCGGGAGCCTAACTATGGCTACACCTTC; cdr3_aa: CASSRREPNYGYTF
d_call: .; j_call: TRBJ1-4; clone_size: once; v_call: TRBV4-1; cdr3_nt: TGCGCCAGCAGCCCTTCCCGGACAATCGCAGGAGAAAAACTGTTTTTT; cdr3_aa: CASSPSRTIAGEKLFF
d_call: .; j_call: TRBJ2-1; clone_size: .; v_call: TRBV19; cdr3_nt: TGTGCCAGTAGTAGAGGGACTGGACCCCACAATGAGCAGTTCTTC; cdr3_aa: CASSRGTGPHNEQFF
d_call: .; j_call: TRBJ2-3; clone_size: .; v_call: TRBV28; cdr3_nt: TGTGCCAGCAGTTTGGGCGGGTATACGCAGTATTTT; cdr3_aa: CASSLGGYTQYF
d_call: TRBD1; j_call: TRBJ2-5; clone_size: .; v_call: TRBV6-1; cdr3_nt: TGTGCCAGCAGAAACTCCAGGGGGAAACAAGAGACCCAGTACTTC; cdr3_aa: CASRNSRGKQETQYF
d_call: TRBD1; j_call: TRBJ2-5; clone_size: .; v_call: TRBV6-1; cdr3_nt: TGTGCCAGCAGAGGACAGGGGTGGGAGACCCAGTACTTC; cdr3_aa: CASRGQGWETQYF
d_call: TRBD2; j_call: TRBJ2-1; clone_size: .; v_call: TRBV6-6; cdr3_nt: TGTGCCAGCAGCCAAGGACTAGCGGCTTTCAATGAGCAGTTCTTC; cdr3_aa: CASSQGLAAFNEQFF
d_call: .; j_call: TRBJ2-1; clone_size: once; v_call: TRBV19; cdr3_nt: TGTGCCAGTAGTATAGGGAGCGGCTCCTACAATGAGCAGTTCTTC; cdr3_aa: CASSIGSGSYNEQFF
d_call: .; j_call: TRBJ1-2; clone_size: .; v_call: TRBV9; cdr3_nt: TGTGCCAGCAGCGTCACAGGGAACTATGGCTACACCTTC; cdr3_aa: CASSVTGNYGYTF
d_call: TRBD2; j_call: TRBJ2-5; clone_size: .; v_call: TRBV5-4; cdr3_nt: TGTGCCAGCAGCCCTCTAGCGGATCAAGAGACCCAGTACTTC; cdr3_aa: CASSPLADQETQYF
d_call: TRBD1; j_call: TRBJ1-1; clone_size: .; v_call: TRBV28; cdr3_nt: TGTGCCAGCAGGACAGGGGCCCCAAGCGCTGAAGCTTTCTTT; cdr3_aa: CASRTGAPSAEAFF
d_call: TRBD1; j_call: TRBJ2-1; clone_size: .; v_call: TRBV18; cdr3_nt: TGTGCCAGCTCACTCGGGACAGGGGGCAGTAAGCAGTTCTTC; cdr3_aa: CASSLGTGGSKQFF
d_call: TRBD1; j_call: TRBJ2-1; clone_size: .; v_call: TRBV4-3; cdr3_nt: TGCGCCAGCAGCCGGGACAGGGAGGCCTACAATGAGCAGTTCTTC; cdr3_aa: CASSRDREAYNEQFF
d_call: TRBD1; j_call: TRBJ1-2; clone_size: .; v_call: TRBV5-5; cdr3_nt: TGTGCCAGCAGCTTGGTTCAGGGGGCTAACCCTAACTATGGCTACACCTTC; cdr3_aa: CASSLVQGANPNYGYTF
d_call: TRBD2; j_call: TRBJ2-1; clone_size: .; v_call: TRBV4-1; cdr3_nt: TGCGCCAGCAGCCAGGCCGGGACTAGCAACAATGAGCAGTTCTTC; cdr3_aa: CASSQAGTSNNEQFF
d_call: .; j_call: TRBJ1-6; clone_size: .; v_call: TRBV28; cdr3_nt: TGTGCCAGCAGTTTTTCGGAGGGGAGGAATTCACCCCTCCACTTT; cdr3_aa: CASSFSEGRNSPLHF
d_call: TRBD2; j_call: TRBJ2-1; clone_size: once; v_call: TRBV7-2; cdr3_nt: TGTGCCAGCAGCTTAGTGGGACTAGCGGGAGGAAATGAGCAGTTCTTC; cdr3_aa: CASSLVGLAGGNEQFF
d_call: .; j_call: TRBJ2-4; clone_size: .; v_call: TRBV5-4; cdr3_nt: TGTGCCAGCAGCTTGTACGCGAGGGAGGGGGTAGCCAAAAACATTCAGTACTTC; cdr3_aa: CASSLYAREGVAKNIQYF
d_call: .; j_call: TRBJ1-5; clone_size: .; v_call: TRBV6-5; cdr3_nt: TGTGCCAGCAGCCCGAGGGACACCGATCAGCCCCAGCATTTT; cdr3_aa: CASSPRDTDQPQHF
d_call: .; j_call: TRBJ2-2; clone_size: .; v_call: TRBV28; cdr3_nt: TGTGCCATCTCGGAGGCCCTTAACACCGGGGAGCTGTTTTTT; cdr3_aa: CAISEALNTGELFF
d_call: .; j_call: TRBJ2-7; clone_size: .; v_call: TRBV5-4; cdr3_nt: TGTGCCAGCAGCTCCCCCCTCCACGAGCAGTACTTC; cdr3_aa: CASSSPLHEQYF
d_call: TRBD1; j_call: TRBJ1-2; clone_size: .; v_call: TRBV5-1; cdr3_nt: TGCGCCAGCATACAGACCCCGGGACAGGGGGGCTATGGCTACACCTTC; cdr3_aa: CASIQTPGQGGYGYTF
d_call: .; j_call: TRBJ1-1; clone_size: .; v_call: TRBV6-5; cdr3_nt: TGTGCCAGCAGCCGCGACAGAGAAGCTTTCTTT; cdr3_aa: CASSRDREAFF